Each of the 31 T cell receptor beta chains below was sequenced from the same sample in a study of T cells in localized non-small cell lung cancer (TCRdb year 2020). Libraries were constructed by the immunoSEQ multiplex PCR assay. TCRdb retrieved this table from immuneACCESS and kept in-frame rearrangements only. Not all clones are present; in checked studies, unresolved V genes account for under half, and no reason is known for the remainder. For this sample there are 70,000 to 95,000 clones; approximately 90% appear just once. The ten largest account for about 4% of the sample. The sequenced sample was PBMCs, obtained before any cancer treatment. The receptors derive from a woman aged 35-70 years with stage II squamous cell lung carcinoma.

This clone was picked up one time. The rearrangement uses TRBV11-2 and TRBJ2-2; D is undetermined. The germline V gene encodes CDR1 SGHAT and CDR2 FQNNGV. The CDR3 is made up of 14 amino acids. V lost 2 bases, J lost 2 bases, and 6 bases lay in between. This CDR3 reads CASSLRPNTGELFF. Written as DNA, the CDR3 is TGTGCCAGCAGCTTACGACCCAACACCGGGGAGCTGTTTTTT.

V is TRBV20-1 and J is TRBJ1-1; D remains unclear. There are 11 residues in the CDR3. Trimming cost V 4 bases and J 0 bases, with 3 bases left between them. Germline V gives CDR1 DFQATT, CDR2 SNEGSKA (reference sequence). CDR3 loop: CSAKMNTEAFF. In nucleotides, the CDR3 is TGCAGTGCTAAGATGAACACTGAAGCTTTCTTT.

V usage is TRBV6-1 and J usage is TRBJ2-5; D tentatively reads TRBD1 or TRBD2 (5 bases each). V dropped 0 bases and J dropped 4 bases, with 12 bases sitting between them. CDR1 and CDR2 (germline): MNHNS, SASEGT. The CDR3 contains 15 residues. The CDR3 coding sequence is TGTGCCAGCAGTGAAGCCGGGACCAAGGGAGAGACCCAGTACTTC. Its protein product is CASSEAGTKGETQYF.

CDR3 coding DNA: TGTGCCATTGCAGTCAAACTTAGCACAGATACGCAGTATTTT. Translation: CAIAVKLSTDTQYF. V gene TRBV30 combines with J gene TRBJ2-3, with D unclear. This CDR3 comprises 14 residues. The V gene lost 8 bases and the J gene lost 0 bases, with 15 bases spanning the gap. Germline values: CDR1 GTSNPN, CDR2 SVGIG (reference sequence).

This sequence joins TRBV6-1 and TRBJ2-7; TRBD2 might be the D (6 bases). The CDR3 is 14 residues long. Per germline, CDR1 MNHNS and CDR2 SASEGT. Trimming took 7 bases from V and 7 from J, leaving 20 bases between them. This CDR3 is CASTLSGTLVEQYF. In nucleotides, the CDR3 is TGTGCCAGCACCCTATCGGGGACTCTAGTGGAGCAGTACTTC.

The chain employs TRBV6-1 and TRBJ1-3; D is perhaps TRBD1 (5 bases). CDR1 is MNHNS, CDR2 SASEGT, per germline. V gave up 7 bases and J gave up 2 bases, with 15 bases separating them. CDR3 length: 15 amino acids. The CDR3 loop reads CASKDGGMAGNTIYF. The CDR3, as DNA: TGTGCCAGCAAAGACGGGGGTATGGCTGGAAACACCATATATTTT.

This chain connects TRBV5-1 to TRBJ1-1; the match to TRBD1 covers 9 bases. The CDR3 runs to 16 residues. The V gene end was trimmed by 3 bases and the J gene end by 3 bases; junction bases not matched to a gene: 9. Germline V gene lookup returns CDR1 SGHRS and CDR2 YFSETQ. The DNA for the CDR3 is TGCGCCAGCAGCTCGACAGGGGGTAATCTCTACACTGAAGCTTTCTTT. It is translated as CASSSTGGNLYTEAFF. The full variable domain, its missing parts supplied by reference TRBV5-1 and TRBJ1-1, is KAGVTQTPRYLIKTRGQQVTLSCSPISGHRSVSWYQQTPGQGLQFLFEYFSETQRNKGNFPGRFSGRQFSNSRSEMNVSTLELGDSALYLCASSSTGGNLYTEAFFGQGTRLTVV.

V usage is TRBV7-8 and J usage is TRBJ2-3; 8 bases are shared with TRBD2. Germline V lookup: CDR1 SGHVS, CDR2 FQNEAQ. Trimming cost V 1 base and J 2 bases; bases outside gene matches: 2. The CDR3 contains 15 residues. The CDR3 protein is CASSLERGNTDTQYF. CDR3 bases: TGTGCCAGCAGCTTAGAGCGGGGGAACACAGATACGCAGTATTTT.

The chain combines TRBV2 with TRBJ2-5, with 9 bases lining up with TRBD2. The CDR3 contains 14 residues. With 5 bases clipped from V and 0 bases from J, the junction kept 1 base outside the gene matches. Germline assignment: CDR1 SNHLY and CDR2 FYNNEI. The CDR3, as DNA: TGTGCCAGCAGTCGGACTAGCGACCAAGAGACCCAGTACTTC. As protein: CASSRTSDQETQYF.

DNA of the CDR3: TGTGCCAGCAGTGAAGTGGGACAGAGCTTTGAAAAACTGTTTTTT. Translation gives CASSEVGQSFEKLFF. The chain recombines TRBV2 with TRBJ1-4; TRBD1 agrees at 7 bases. The CDR3 totals 15 residues. The germline V gene has CDR1 SNHLY and CDR2 FYNNEI. After removal of 1 base from V and 7 bases from J, the junction contained 6 bases not matched to a gene. Drawing the rest from reference TRBV2 and TRBJ1-4, the complete variable domain is EPEVTQTPSHQVTQMGQEVILRCVPISNHLYFYWYRQILGQKVEFLVSFYNNEISEKSEIFDDQFSVERPDGSNFTLKIRSTKLEDSAMYFCASSEVGQSFEKLFFGSGTQLSVL.

The CDR3: CASRFRNGYTF. Here the CDR3 DNA reads TGTGCCAGCAGGTTCCGCAACGGCTACACCTTC. This rearrangement joins TRBV6-1 to TRBJ1-2; unclear D gene. CDR1 and CDR2 from the germline V gene are MNHNS and SASEGT. The CDR3 sequence is 11 residues long. Trimming took off 6 bases at V and 8 bases at J, with 10 bases between the two ends.

This rearrangement joins TRBV6-5 to TRBJ2-1; TRBD1 matches 7 bases. Germline V gives CDR1 MNHEY, CDR2 SVGAGI. The CDR3 spans 13 residues. The V and J ends lost 5 bases and 9 bases, in that order; junction bases with no gene match: 7. The DNA of the CDR3 is TGTGCCAGCAGTAGACAGGGTGAGCGTGAGCAGTTCTTC. Translating gives CASSRQGEREQFF.

The chain has TRBV19 and TRBJ2-7, with a weak D call TRBD2 (7 bases). Per germline, CDR1 LNHDA and CDR2 SQIVND (reference sequence). This CDR3 is built from 14 residues. V gave up 6 bases and J gave up 5 bases, with 17 bases separating them. In nucleotides, the CDR3 is TGTGCCAGTAGCCTCCGGGGGGCAACCCACGAGCAGTACTTC. Translating it yields CASSLRGATHEQYF.

The rearrangement links TRBV6-5 to TRBJ1-2; the D gene is possibly TRBD1 (6 bases). V was cut by 0 bases and J by 5 bases, with 13 bases left in between. Germline lookup yields CDR1 MNHEY and CDR2 SVGAGI. The CDR3 consists of 15 residues. The CDR3 DNA reads as TGTGCCAGCAGTTACTCGAACTCGGGGGCGTATGGCTACACCTTC. Translation gives CASSYSNSGAYGYTF.

V and J are TRBV28 and TRBJ1-2, with D unclear. The V and J ends lost 8 bases and 0 bases respectively, with 10 bases between them. Germline V gene sequence: CDR1 MDHEN, CDR2 SYDVKM. CDR3 length equals 13 residues. The CDR3 spells CASVGPPNYGYTF. CDR3 sequence (DNA): TGTGCCAGCGTCGGACCTCCTAACTATGGCTACACCTTC.

J is TRBJ1-2 and V is TRBV2; perhaps TRBD1 as D (6 bases). Trimming pared 4 bases from V and 4 bases from J, leaving 13 bases between. Germline V gene data show CDR1 as SNHLY and CDR2 as FYNNEI. The CDR3 runs 14 residues. CDR3 in amino acids: CASSVRGLGYGYTF. The CDR3 DNA reads TGTGCCAGCAGTGTTCGGGGGCTCGGCTATGGCTACACCTTC.

The V and J genes are TRBV10-3 and TRBJ2-7, with D tentatively TRBD2 (6 bases). Trimming stripped 4 bases from V and 0 bases from J, with 16 bases between. This CDR3 comprises 16 residues. Germline V CDR1 and CDR2: ENHRY, SYGVKD. CDR3 bases: TGTGCCATCAGTGCCCACGTCGGAGGGAGCTCCTACGAGCAGTACTTC. This sequence encodes CAISAHVGGSSYEQYF.

The V gene is TRBV15, the J gene TRBJ1-2; D might be TRBD1 (5 bases). This CDR3 spans 13 amino acids. Germline V gives CDR1 LNHNV, CDR2 YYDKDF (reference sequence). The V and J ends lost 0 bases and 3 bases respectively, with 5 bases between them. This CDR3 reads CATSRDRDYGYTF. The CDR3 DNA sequence: TGTGCCACCAGCAGAGACAGGGACTATGGCTACACCTTC.

This chain uses TRBV19 with TRBJ1-5; perhaps TRBD1 as D (6 bases). Germline loops: CDR1 LNHDA, CDR2 SQIVND (reference sequence). The CDR3 is 14 residues long. V gave up 6 bases and J gave up 2 bases, with 11 bases separating them. CDR3 DNA sequence: TGTGCCAGTAGGGGGGACACCCGCAATCAGCCCCAGCATTTT. It translates to CASRGDTRNQPQHF.

This sequence joins TRBV13 and TRBJ2-7, with D possibly being TRBD1 (6 bases). Looked up from germline, CDR1 is PRHDT and CDR2 is FYEKMQ (reference sequence). V shed 6 bases and J shed 6 bases, with 15 bases lying between them. The CDR3 is 13 residues long. CDR3 nucleotides: TGTGCCAGCAGTCCAGAAACAGGGATCGAGCAGTACTTC. Its translation: CASSPETGIEQYF. The full variable domain, in which reference TRBV13 and TRBJ2-7 provide the parts outside the CDR3, is AAGVIQSPRHLIKEKRETATLKCYPIPRHDTVYWYQQGPGQDPQFLISFYEKMQSDKGSIPDRFSAQQFSDYHSELNMSSLELGDSALYFCASSPETGIEQYFGPGTRLTVT.

The genes are TRBV21-1 and TRBJ1-4; the listed D gene, TRBD1, was not tested against the DNA. TRBV21-1 is described as a pseudogene. The CDR3 is 17 residues long. The CDR3 loop reads CASSRGHGPPKGEKLFF. The CDR3 DNA reads as TGTGCCAGCAGCAGAGGTCATGGGCCCCCAAAGGGGGAAAAACTGTTTTTT.

V gene TRBV5-1 combines with J gene TRBJ1-1; D ambiguous. The germline gives CDR1 SGHRS, CDR2 YFSETQ. V was shortened by 4 bases and J by 6 bases, with 19 bases between the two germline ends. The CDR3 covers 15 residues. This CDR3 reads CASSPTDRRGAEAFF. The CDR3 DNA sequence: TGCGCCAGCAGCCCAACGGACCGACGAGGCGCTGAAGCTTTCTTT.

This chain connects TRBV5-4 to TRBJ1-2, with TRBD1 matching 8 bases. Germline loops: CDR1 SGHNT, CDR2 YYREEE (reference sequence). The ends lost 4 bases at V and 5 bases at J; junction bases unmatched: 4. The CDR3 sequence is 13 residues long. The CDR3 DNA is TGTGCCAGCAGCGCACGGACAGGGTATGGCTACACCTTC. Translating it yields CASSARTGYGYTF. Combining the CDR3 with reference TRBV5-4 and TRBJ1-2 gives the whole variable domain ETGVTQSPTHLIKTRGQQVTLRCSSQSGHNTVSWYQQALGQGPQFIFQYYREEENGRGNFPPRFSGLQFPNYSSELNVNALELDDSALYLCASSARTGYGYTFGSGTRLTVV.

The rearrangement joins TRBV14 to TRBJ2-1; 11 bases line up with TRBD2. The junction had 2 bases not matched to a gene; V was cut back by 1 base and J by 0 bases. The CDR3 contains 17 residues. CDR1 is SGHDN and CDR2 is FVKESK in the germline V gene. CDR3 sequence (DNA): TGTGCCAGCAGCCAAGTAGCGGGAGGGAGCTCCTACAATGAGCAGTTCTTC. This gives the protein CASSQVAGGSSYNEQFF.

V usage is TRBV10-2 and J usage is TRBJ1-4; possibly TRBD1 for D (5 bases). The V gene's germline CDR1 is WSHSY and CDR2 SAAADI. The CDR3 consists of 13 residues. The V end was cut by 4 bases, the J end by 7 bases, with 10 bases between. The DNA for the CDR3 is TGCGCCAGCAGTGGGGGGATCCGTGAAAAACTGTTTTTT. Translated, it gives CASSGGIREKLFF.

This chain links TRBV5-1 with TRBJ1-2, with unresolved D. The V gene's germline CDR1 is SGHRS and CDR2 YFSETQ. The CDR3 is made up of 15 amino acids. V was trimmed by 0 bases and J by 8 bases, leaving 17 bases between them. The CDR3 nucleotides are TGCGCCAGCAGCTTGGGTGGGAACCCGCTCTGGGGCTACACCTTC. Amino acid sequence: CASSLGGNPLWGYTF.

This chain uses TRBV2 with TRBJ2-2; maybe TRBD2 (6 bases). The CDR3 is 17 amino acids. Germline CDR1 reads SNHLY; CDR2 reads FYNNEI. V was clipped by 8 bases and J by 4 bases, with 23 bases between them. Written as DNA, the CDR3 is TGTGCCAGCGGACGCGGGACCCACCCGCCGAGCACCGGGGAGCTGTTTTTT. Amino acid sequence: CASGRGTHPPSTGELFF.

This chain uses TRBV29-1 with TRBJ1-6; 7 nucleotides line up with TRBD1. V dropped 5 bases and J dropped 6; count of bases not matched to a gene: 4. CDR3 length: 13 residues. The germline CDR1 and CDR2 sequences are SQVTM and ANQGSEA. The CDR3 region has the DNA TGCAGCGTTCGGGCAGGGGGTAATTCACCCCTCCACTTT. Protein sequence: CSVRAGGNSPLHF.

The rearrangement joins TRBV6-1 to TRBJ1-1; possibly TRBD1 for D (5 bases). Trimming stripped 2 bases from V and 7 bases from J, with 14 bases between. The CDR3 extends over 14 amino acids. Germline V gives CDR1 MNHNS, CDR2 SASEGT. In DNA form, the CDR3 reads TGTGCCAGCAGTGAACGGCGGGGGGGTGGTGAAGCTTTCTTT. Encoded protein: CASSERRGGGEAFF.

The CDR3, as DNA: TGTGCCAGCAGGCTGTCCCCGAGCCGGGGGCGTAGCACTGAAGCTTTCTTT. Translation: CASRLSPSRGRSTEAFF. The chain links TRBV2 to TRBJ1-1, with D possibly matching TRBD1 (6 bases). CDR3 length: 17 residues. Looked up from germline, CDR1 is SNHLY and CDR2 is FYNNEI. Deletions cut 6 bases from V and 4 bases from J, with 24 bases between.

The chain joins TRBV6-4 to TRBJ2-3; D may match TRBD1 or TRBD2 (6 bases each). CDR1 and CDR2 from the germline V gene are MRHNA and SNTAGT. The CDR3 is made up of 14 amino acids. V was trimmed by 3 bases and J by 8 bases, leaving 15 bases between them. The CDR3 DNA sequence: TGTGCCAGCAGTGAACTATTGGGGGGCGGTACGCAGTATTTT. Translated: CASSELLGGGTQYF.